Presented here are 8 T cell receptor beta chains from one specimen sequenced in a study of ipilimumab plus nivolumab after autologous stem cell transplantation. Produced via immunoSEQ multiplex PCR; TCRdb's table is partial and in-frame only. The sample lists tens of thousands of clones, 70% to 90% occurring once. The source was PBMCs, collected in a trial of ipilimumab plus nivolumab as post-transplant consolidation. These receptors all come from a male donor with diffuse large B-cell lymphoma.

This chain joins TRBV2 and TRBJ1-5; TRBD1 might be the D (5 bases). Germline V CDR1 and CDR2: SNHLY, FYNNEI. Between the trimmed V and J ends, which lost 6 bases and 15 bases, there was a span of 15 bases. There are 11 residues in the CDR3. The CDR3 coding sequence is TGTGCCAGCAGGGGGGTTCGGGGATTGCATTTT. It yields the protein CASRGVRGLHF.

The J gene is TRBJ2-3, the V gene TRBV20-1; D not certain. The CDR3 has 10 residues. V dropped 6 bases and J dropped 6 bases, with 7 bases sitting between them. Germline values: CDR1 DFQATT, CDR2 SNEGSKA (reference sequence). CDR3 in amino acids: CSAHQDTQYF. The DNA for the CDR3 is TGCAGTGCCCACCAGGATACGCAGTATTTT.

This chain connects TRBV30 to TRBJ1-3, with D possibly matching TRBD1 (6 bases). With 2 bases removed from V and 3 bases from J, the gap between germline ends came to 14 bases. This CDR3 is 15 amino acids long. Per germline, CDR1 GTSNPN and CDR2 SVGIG (reference sequence). The CDR3 reads CAWSRYRVNGNTIYF. CDR3 coding DNA: TGTGCCTGGAGTAGGTACAGGGTAAATGGAAACACCATATATTTT.

The V call is TRBV9, the J call TRBJ1-5, with D unclear. V was shortened by 0 bases and J by 9 bases, with 10 bases between the two germline ends. The CDR3 length is 13 residues. Germline V gives CDR1 SGDLS, CDR2 YYNGEE. DNA of the CDR3: TGTGCCAGCAGCGTAGGTGCCTCGGGGCCCCAGCATTTT. This sequence encodes CASSVGASGPQHF.

The chain is built from TRBV13 and TRBJ1-2, with a tentative D call TRBD1 (5 bases). Germline V gene lookup returns CDR1 PRHDT and CDR2 FYEKMQ (reference sequence). V gave up 3 bases and J gave up 1 base, with 6 bases separating them. The CDR3 sequence is 13 residues long. This CDR3 is CASSFQGNYGYTF. In nucleotides, the CDR3 is TGTGCCAGCAGCTTTCAGGGTAACTATGGCTACACCTTC.

The table lists this clone with a few counts. This chain links TRBV6-1 with TRBJ2-7, with 12 nucleotides matching TRBD1. The germline CDR1 and CDR2 sequences are MNHNS and SASEGT. Trimming at V came to 4 bases and at J to 7 bases, leaving 8 bases not matched to a gene. CDR3 length: 15 amino acids. The CDR3 loop is CASSVAGQGAWEQYF. The CDR3 nucleotides read TGTGCCAGCAGTGTGGCGGGACAGGGGGCGTGGGAGCAGTACTTC.

In this sample, this clone turned up a few times. The gene calls are TRBV10-1 and TRBJ2-7, with a possible D match to TRBD1 (6 bases). V was cut by 0 bases and J by 3 bases, with 12 bases left in between. The CDR3 runs 15 residues. CDR1 is WNHNN and CDR2 is SYGVQD in the germline V gene (reference sequence). CDR3 protein: CASSESIQGNYEQYF. CDR3 sequence (DNA): TGCGCCAGCAGTGAGTCGATACAGGGAAACTACGAGCAGTACTTC.

The rearrangement uses TRBV5-6 and TRBJ2-5; tentatively, D is TRBD1 or TRBD2 (5 bases each). Germline V gene lookup returns CDR1 SGHDT and CDR2 YYEEEE. This CDR3 spans 14 amino acids. The germline V and J ends were trimmed by 0 bases and 5 bases, with 11 bases remaining between them. For the CDR3, the DNA is TGTGCCAGCAGCTTGGTTGGGACCGTGGAGACCCAGTACTTC. This gives the protein CASSLVGTVETQYF.